Shown below are 14 T cell receptor beta chains from a single sample sequenced in a study of cytomegalovirus exposure and HLA in healthy donors. PCR employed 60 Vbeta and 13 Jbeta primers. Libraries were prepared by immunoSEQ multiplex PCR; TCRdb keeps only in-frame clonotypes and omits some of them. The repertoire holds some 90,000 clones, with roughly 70% as singletons. Material: PBMCs. Every receptor here comes from a man between 45 and 60 years old in good health and CMV-seronegative.

This clone was seen a few times. This sequence joins TRBV6-6 and TRBJ2-1; 7 positions agree with TRBD2. The CDR3 is 15 amino acids. J gave up 5 bases and V 4 bases, and 8 bases lay outside the gene matches. Per germline, CDR1 MNHNY and CDR2 SVGAGI (reference sequence). In nucleotides, the CDR3 is TGTGCCAGCAGTTCCGGGACTAAGACTGACAATGAGCAGTTCTTC. Translated, it gives CASSSGTKTDNEQFF.

The rearrangement links TRBV19 to TRBJ1-1; D might be TRBD1 (5 bases). Germline loops: CDR1 LNHDA, CDR2 SQIVND (reference sequence). The CDR3 extends over 14 amino acids. V gave up 5 bases and J gave up 5 bases, with 15 bases separating them. The CDR3 loop reads CASSRTLGGTEAFF. DNA of the CDR3: TGTGCCAGTAGTCGGACACTCGGGGGGACTGAAGCTTTCTTT.

This clone has a single count. V gene TRBV19 combines with J gene TRBJ1-1; D unresolved. Germline values: CDR1 LNHDA, CDR2 SQIVND (reference sequence). This CDR3 is built from 13 residues. V lost 4 bases, J lost 10 bases, and 16 bases lay in between. DNA of the CDR3: TGTGCCAGTAGTACCGACCTTCCTCCGGGAGCTTTCTTT. Translating it yields CASSTDLPPGAFF.

This clone was seen many times. DNA of the CDR3: TGTGCCAGCAGCCCCCTCGGGGGACTAGCGGGAAGTGGAGAGACCCAGTACTTC. Protein: CASSPLGGLAGSGETQYF. The V and J genes are TRBV9 and TRBJ2-5, with TRBD2 identical over 13 bases. The germline V gene encodes CDR1 SGDLS and CDR2 YYNGEE. With V trimmed by 4 bases and J by 4 bases, 13 bases remained unmatched. The CDR3 length is 18 residues.

This clone was counted once. The CDR3 ends on some other residue instead of the conserved phenylalanine or tryptophan, so this is likely a read error. The CDR3 spells CASSISPVRDRGMEAFL. In DNA form, the CDR3 reads TGTGCCAGTAGTATTTCCCCCGTCCGGGACAGGGGGATGGAAGCTTTCCTT. The chain employs TRBV19 and TRBJ1-1, with TRBD1 matching over 11 bases. The germline gives CDR1 LNHDA, CDR2 SQIVND (reference sequence). Trimming at V came to 3 bases and at J to 8 bases, leaving 14 bases not matched to a gene. This CDR3 is 17 amino acids long.

The chain carries TRBV10-3 and TRBJ2-7, with 7 bases that match TRBD1. Germline-derived CDR1 and CDR2 are ENHRY and SYGVKD. This CDR3 is 14 amino acids long. With V trimmed by 2 bases and J by 6 bases, 7 bases remained unmatched. The chain's CDR3 is CAISEPRGWFEQYF. The CDR3 DNA follows: TGTGCCATCAGTGAGCCCAGGGGGTGGTTCGAGCAGTACTTC.

The chain combines TRBV27 with TRBJ1-6, with TRBD1 matching over 9 bases. The germline V gene has CDR1 MNHEY and CDR2 SMNVEV (reference sequence). V was pared by 5 bases and J by 9 bases, with 5 bases of the junction left unmatched. The CDR3 extends over 14 amino acids. Here the CDR3 reads CASSTDRGASPLHF. As DNA, the CDR3 is TGTGCCAGCAGTACTGACAGGGGGGCTTCACCCCTCCACTTT.

V gene TRBV18 combines with J gene TRBJ1-1; TRBD1 aligns across 9 bases. The CDR3 is 15 residues long. CDR1 and CDR2 from the germline V gene are KGHSH and LQKENI. Trimming took 5 bases from V and 0 from J; bases not matched to a gene: 4. Here the CDR3 reads CASSAQGALNTEAFF. CDR3 DNA: TGTGCCAGCTCAGCACAGGGGGCCCTGAACACTGAAGCTTTCTTT.

The gene calls are TRBV5-1 and TRBJ2-7; the match to TRBD2 covers 7 bases. The CDR3 has 15 amino acids. V trimming: 4 bases; J trimming: 2 bases; junction bases outside the gene matches: 9. CDR1 and CDR2 (germline): SGHRS, YFSETQ. CDR3: CASSPVGAGPYEQYF. The DNA for the CDR3 is TGCGCCAGCAGCCCGGTGGGAGCGGGGCCCTACGAGCAGTACTTC.

J is TRBJ1-1 and V is TRBV29-1; D remains unclear. The CDR3 contains 13 residues. CDR1 SQVTM and CDR2 ANQGSEA come from the germline V gene. Between the trimmed V and J ends, which lost 3 bases and 5 bases, there was a span of 13 bases. CDR3 coding DNA: TGCAGCGTTGATCTTAGGCGAGGGACTGAAGCTTTCTTT. Translating it yields CSVDLRRGTEAFF. Combining the CDR3 with reference TRBV29-1 and TRBJ1-1 gives the whole variable domain SAVISQKPSRDICQRGTSLTIQCQVDSQVTMMFWYRQQPGQSLTLIATANQGSEATYESGFVIDKFPISRPNLTFSTLTVSNMSPEDSSIYLCSVDLRRGTEAFFGQGTRLTVV.

The J gene is TRBJ2-2, the V gene TRBV2, with D possibly matching TRBD1 (6 bases). The germline V and J ends were trimmed by 7 bases and 8 bases, with 20 bases remaining between them. Germline CDR1 reads SNHLY; CDR2 reads FYNNEI. CDR3 length: 15 residues. CDR3 in DNA: TGTGCCAGCAACCGGGACACCCCCTCCGAGGGGGAGCTGTTTTTT. This gives the protein CASNRDTPSEGELFF. The entire variable domain, with the rest obtained from reference TRBV2 and TRBJ2-2, is as follows: EPEVTQTPSHQVTQMGQEVILRCVPISNHLYFYWYRQILGQKVEFLVSFYNNEISEKSEIFDDQFSVERPDGSNFTLKIRSTKLEDSAMYFCASNRDTPSEGELFFGEGSRLTVL.

CDR3 nucleotides: TGTGCCAGTAGTCGGGAAGGACAGGGCCTAGAAAAACTGTTTTTT. It yields the protein CASSREGQGLEKLFF. The rearrangement links TRBV19 to TRBJ1-4; 8 bases map to TRBD1. Germline-derived CDR1 and CDR2 are LNHDA and SQIVND (reference sequence). CDR3 length: 15 amino acids. J gave up 8 bases and V 5 bases, and 10 bases lay outside the gene matches.

This clone was seen a few times. The rearrangement uses TRBV19 and TRBJ2-3; the D gene is possibly TRBD2 (6 bases). The CDR3 runs 15 residues. Germline CDR1 is LNHDA and CDR2 is SQIVND (reference sequence). V lost 3 bases, J lost 3 bases, and 13 bases lay in between. The CDR3 protein is CASSMLPGVTDTQYF. In DNA, the CDR3 is TGTGCCAGTAGTATGTTACCGGGGGTGACAGATACGCAGTATTTT.

This clone was counted a single time. The chain is built from TRBV5-1 and TRBJ2-2; D is unclear. V was pared by 0 bases and J by 3 bases, with 9 bases between. This CDR3 contains 15 residues. CDR1 is SGHRS and CDR2 is YFSETQ in the germline V gene. CDR3 amino acids: CASSLADTYTGELFF. The DNA of the CDR3 is TGCGCCAGCAGCTTGGCTGACACCTACACCGGGGAGCTGTTTTTT. The full variable domain, rest sourced from reference TRBV5-1 and TRBJ2-2, is KAGVTQTPRYLIKTRGQQVTLSCSPISGHRSVSWYQQTPGQGLQFLFEYFSETQRNKGNFPGRFSGRQFSNSRSEMNVSTLELGDSALYLCASSLADTYTGELFFGEGSRLTVL.